This TCR beta chain was recorded in a study of control samples from healthy donors and cancer patients. Profiling relied on immunoSEQ multiplex PCR, and the TCRdb table lists in-frame clones only, not all of them. Seen here are 150,000 to 180,000 clones, approximately 93% observed once, and the top ten hold around 6.2%. Germline loops: CDR1 GTSNPN, CDR2 SVGIG (reference sequence). The J segment lost 2 bases and the V segment lost 3 bases, leaving 8 bases of the junction unmatched. The CDR3 contains 15 residues. Sample: blood. The chain carries TRBV30 and TRBJ1-2; 8 bases align to TRBD1. The clonotype was recovered from a man between 40 and 49 years old in good health. The CDR3, as DNA: TGTGCCTGGAGACCGAGGACAGGGACGAACTATGGCTACACCTTC. Its translation: CAWRPRTGTNYGYTF.